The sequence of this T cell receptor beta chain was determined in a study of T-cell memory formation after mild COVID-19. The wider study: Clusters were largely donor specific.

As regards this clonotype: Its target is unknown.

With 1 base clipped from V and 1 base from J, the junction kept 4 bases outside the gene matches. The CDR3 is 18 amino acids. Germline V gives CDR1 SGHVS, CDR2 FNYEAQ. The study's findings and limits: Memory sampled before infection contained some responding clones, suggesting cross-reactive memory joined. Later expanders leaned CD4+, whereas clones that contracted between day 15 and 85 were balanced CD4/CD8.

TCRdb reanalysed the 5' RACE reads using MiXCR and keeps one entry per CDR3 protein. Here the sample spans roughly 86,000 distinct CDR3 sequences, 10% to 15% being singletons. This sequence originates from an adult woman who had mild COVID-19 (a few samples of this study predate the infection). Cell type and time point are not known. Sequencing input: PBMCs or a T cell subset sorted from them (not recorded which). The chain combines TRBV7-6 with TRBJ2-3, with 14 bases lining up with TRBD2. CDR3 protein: CASSLGLAGGYGTDTQYF. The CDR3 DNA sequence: TGTGCCAGCAGCTTAGGACTAGCGGGGGGGTATGGCACAGATACGCAGTATTTT.